This T cell receptor beta chain is from a study of blood T cell repertoires in COVID-19. Study details: In each case, the material was cDNA or gDNA derived from T cells, B-cell-depleted T cells, or PBMCs.

This clone was detected a few times. This CDR3 is 16 amino acids long. Looked up from germline, CDR1 is SNHLY and CDR2 is FYNNEI. The ends were cut back, 7 bases at V and 2 bases at J, with 18 bases in the middle. The authors' processing: Estimation of nucleated cell counts relied on the amplification of reference gene primers. The assay was immunoSEQ multiplex PCR, and TCRdb's table has in-frame clones only and misses some. The DNA was the basis for D and trimming; V, J and clone size are from that table. Among more than 150,000 clones listed, around 83% were seen once. The specimen was peripheral blood. The origin of this receptor is a man in his 70s who had recovered from COVID-19. The chain employs TRBV2 and TRBJ1-3; TRBD1 is a possible D gene (5 bases). This CDR3 is CASTAPFGAAGNTIYF. For the CDR3, the DNA is TGTGCCAGCACCGCCCCGTTTGGGGCGGCTGGAAACACCATATATTTT.